This TCR beta chain was captured in a study of response to subunit inactivated influenza vaccine. Findings and limits, study-wide: With each seasonal influenza vaccination, the authors suggested, few new T cells are recruited.

TCRdb passed the RT-PCR reads through MiXCR, listing each CDR3 protein once. The data contain 600,000 to 850,000 distinct CDR3 sequences, 14% of them singletons. CDR1 is MDHEN and CDR2 is SYDVKM in the germline V gene. The V gene lost 6 bases and the J gene lost 7 bases, with 18 bases spanning the gap. This CDR3 has 14 residues. Details on this clonotype: The antigen remains undetermined.

This TCR was sampled from a man aged 50-60 years who received an inactivated influenza vaccine. Sequenced here: PBMCs from blood, sampled around two weeks before vaccination. The chain uses TRBV28 and TRBJ2-5; either TRBD1 or TRBD2 may fit D (5 bases each). The CDR3 DNA reads as TGTGCCAGCAGGGGACCCGGAAGAGAGGGGACCCAGTACTTC. Translation gives CASRGPGREGTQYF.